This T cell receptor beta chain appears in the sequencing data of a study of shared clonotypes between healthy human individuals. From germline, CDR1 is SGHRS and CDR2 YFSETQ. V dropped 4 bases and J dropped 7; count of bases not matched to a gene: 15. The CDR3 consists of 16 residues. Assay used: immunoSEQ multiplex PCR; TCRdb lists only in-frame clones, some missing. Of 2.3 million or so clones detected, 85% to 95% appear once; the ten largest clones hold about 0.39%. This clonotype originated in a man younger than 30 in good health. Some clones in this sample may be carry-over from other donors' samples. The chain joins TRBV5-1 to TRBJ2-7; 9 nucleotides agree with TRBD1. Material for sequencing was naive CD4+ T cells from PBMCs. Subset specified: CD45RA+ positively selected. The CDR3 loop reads CASSPGRTGEVREQYF. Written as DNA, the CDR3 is TGCGCCAGCAGCCCCGGGAGGACAGGGGAGGTACGGGAGCAGTACTTC.